What follows is one T cell receptor (beta chain) and its context. Its target is unknown. The data stem from a study of graft-versus-host responses after intestinal transplantation. In the study overall: Each transplant was multivisceral, liver-intestinal, or isolated intestinal.

Some clones are missing from TCRdb's copy, which holds only in-frame ones; the method was immunoSEQ multiplex PCR. This sample has 85,000 to 90,000 clones, with roughly 89% found just once. CDR1 and CDR2 from the germline V gene are SEHNR and FQNEAQ (reference sequence). The V and J ends lost 5 bases and 4 bases, in that order; junction bases with no gene match: 9. The CDR3 covers 15 residues. The receptor's source is a human donor who received an intestinal transplant. V and J are TRBV7-9 and TRBJ1-1; 8 nucleotides agree with TRBD1. The specimen was unstimulated CD4+ T cells sorted from spleen or lymph node cells, collected before intestinal transplant. Here the CDR3 reads CASSQRTGRITEAFF. CDR3 in DNA: TGTGCCAGCAGCCAGAGGACAGGGAGGATCACTGAAGCTTTCTTT.